Listed below are T cell receptor beta chains from one sample, sequenced in a study of T cells in Graves' hyperthyroidism and ophthalmopathy. TCRdb itself ran the multiplex PCR reads through MiXCR, one entry per CDR3 protein. The data show about 380,000 distinct CDR3 sequences, with approximately 13% seen just once and less than 25% held by the top ten. Sequenced sample: blood. The receptors stem from a man aged 30-40 years with Graves' hyperthyroidism that later progressed to Graves' ophthalmopathy. Both conserved end residues are part of each CDR3. The D gene is left open where the match is weak. Size tells how often a clone was seen (once, few, many) or the class of an expanded clone, and some rows leave it out.

d_gene	abundance	j_gene	v_gene	CDR3aa	CDR3nt
-	many	TRBJ2-7	TRBV6-1	CASSSRGRSYEQYF	TGTGCCAGCAGCTCGCGGGGGCGCTCCTACGAGCAGTACTTC
TRBD2	many	TRBJ2-7	TRBV28	CASSNLSGGRYEQYF	TGTGCCAGCTCAAACCTTAGCGGGGGGCGGTACGAGCAGTACTTC
-	many	TRBJ1-1	TRBV6-1	CASSYTRNTEAFF	TGTGCCAGCAGTTATACACGGAACACTGAAGCTTTCTTT
-	-	TRBJ2-3	TRBV18	CASSPPLDTQYF	TGTGCCAGCTCACCACCATTAGATACGCAGTATTTT
-	many	TRBJ1-5	TRBV12-3/TRBV12-4	CASGQSYQPQHF	TGTGCCAGCGGACAGTCTTATCAGCCCCAGCATTTT
-	many	TRBJ2-3	TRBV20-1	CSAKKSTDTQYF	TGCAGTGCGAAGAAGAGCACAGATACGCAGTATTTT
-	-	TRBJ1-5	TRBV18	CASSGTPEGNQPQHF	TGTGCCAGCTCCGGGACTCCGGAGGGCAATCAGCCCCAGCATTTT
-	many	TRBJ2-7	TRBV30	CAWSRPAEQYF	TGTGCCTGGAGTCGACCAGCCGAGCAGTACTTC
TRBD1	few	TRBJ1-6	TRBV25-1	CASSPRPGQGSSPLHF	TGTGCCAGCAGCCCCAGACCCGGACAGGGGTCGTCACCCCTCCACTTT
TRBD1	-	TRBJ1-4	TRBV9	CASSVGTGGTNEKLFF	TGTGCCAGCAGCGTTGGGACAGGGGGAACTAATGAAAAACTGTTTTTT
-	many	TRBJ1-2	TRBV2	CASSEAHANYGYTF	TGTGCCAGCAGTGAAGCGCACGCTAACTATGGCTACACCTTC
TRBD2	many	TRBJ2-3	TRBV12-3/TRBV12-4	CASSLGWAGGITDTQYF	TGTGCCAGCAGTTTGGGTTGGGCGGGGGGAATCACAGATACGCAGTATTTT
TRBD1	many	TRBJ1-4	TRBV27	CASKNDRGRGNEKLFF	TGTGCCAGCAAAAATGACAGGGGGCGCGGTAATGAAAAACTGTTTTTT
-	few	TRBJ2-7	TRBV6-5	CASSYGNGEQYF	TGTGCCAGCAGTTACGGGAATGGAGAGCAGTACTTC
TRBD1	many	TRBJ1-6	TRBV25-1	CASSPGGASNSPLHF	TGTGCCAGCAGTCCAGGGGGCGCGTCTAATTCACCCCTCCACTTT
TRBD2	-	TRBJ2-7	TRBV10-3	CAIMGLAGDEQYF	TGTGCCATCATGGGTCTAGCGGGGGACGAGCAGTACTTC
-	many	TRBJ1-2	TRBV28	CASSFQNYGYTF	TGTGCCAGCAGTTTTCAGAACTATGGCTACACCTTC
-	many	TRBJ2-1	TRBV7-8	CASSPAVKNEQFF	TGTGCCAGCAGCCCGGCGGTTAAAAATGAGCAGTTCTTC
-	many	TRBJ2-5	TRBV7-2	CASSLIGETQYF	TGTGCCAGCAGCTTAATTGGCGAGACCCAGTACTTC
TRBD2	-	TRBJ2-1	TRBV2	CASSQRGANNEQFF	TGTGCCAGCAGCCAGCGGGGAGCAAACAATGAGCAGTTCTTC
-	many	TRBJ2-5	TRBV2	CASLPLGPEETQYF	TGTGCCAGCCTACCTCTCGGACCCGAGGAGACCCAGTACTTC
-	-	TRBJ2-7	TRBV29-1	CSVEEVAPKGYEQYF	TGCAGCGTTGAAGAAGTGGCCCCGAAAGGGTACGAGCAGTACTTC
-	many	TRBJ2-1	TRBV7-2	CASTQRRYNEQFF	TGTGCCAGCACCCAAAGGCGTTACAATGAGCAGTTCTTC
-	-	TRBJ2-3	TRBV28	CASMMSTPSTDTQYF	TGTGCCAGCATGATGAGCACCCCTAGCACAGATACGCAGTATTTT
-	many	TRBJ2-1	TRBV6-4	CASSDGGEGFNEQFF	TGTGCCAGCAGTGACGGGGGCGAAGGATTTAATGAGCAGTTCTTC
TRBD1	many	TRBJ2-5	TRBV2	CASRQGMQETQYF	TGTGCCAGCAGACAGGGGATGCAAGAGACCCAGTACTTC
-	-	TRBJ2-1	TRBV7-8	CASSLVGFGEQFF	TGTGCCAGCAGCTTAGTTGGGTTTGGAGAGCAGTTCTTC
-	many	TRBJ2-5	TRBV5-1	CASSLWPDQETQYF	TGCGCCAGCAGCTTGTGGCCCGACCAAGAGACCCAGTACTTC
TRBD1	few	TRBJ1-6	TRBV19	CASSILGTGNSPLHF	TGTGCCAGTAGTATATTGGGGACAGGGAATTCACCCCTCCACTTT
TRBD1	many	TRBJ2-2	TRBV7-3	CASSLRTGGRTGELFF	TGTGCCAGCAGCTTAAGGACAGGGGGACGCACCGGGGAGCTGTTTTTT
-	-	TRBJ2-2	TRBV27	CASSLSLQNTGELFF	TGTGCCAGCAGTTTATCGTTACAAAACACCGGGGAGCTGTTTTTT
-	many	TRBJ1-2	TRBV12-3/TRBV12-4	CASSFGGAGGYTF	TGTGCCAGCAGTTTCGGTGGCGCGGGGGGCTACACCTTC
TRBD1	-	TRBJ1-2	TRBV27	CASSLWMRGQGLNGYTF	TGTGCCAGCAGTTTATGGATGCGGGGACAGGGGTTAAATGGCTACACCTTC
TRBD1	many	TRBJ2-1	TRBV5-1	CASSPPGQGIGAEQFF	TGCGCCAGCAGCCCACCGGGACAGGGGATTGGGGCTGAGCAGTTCTTC
TRBD2	many	TRBJ2-1	TRBV20-1	CSAVAGENEQFF	TGCAGTGCCGTAGCGGGGGAGAATGAGCAGTTCTTC
TRBD2	many	TRBJ2-1	TRBV7-2	CASSLEPAGGYNEQFF	TGTGCCAGCAGCTTAGAACCAGCGGGGGGTTACAATGAGCAGTTCTTC
TRBD1	-	TRBJ2-5	TRBV19	CASSIVGTGRYQETQYF	TGTGCCAGTAGTATAGTTGGGACAGGGAGGTACCAAGAGACCCAGTACTTC
TRBD1	many	TRBJ1-6	TRBV5-1	CASSLGTGFNSPLHF	TGCGCCAGCAGCTTGGGGACAGGGTTTAATTCACCCCTCCACTTT
-	many	TRBJ1-5	TRBV20-1	CSAGWGAVDQPQHF	TGCAGTGCCGGGTGGGGGGCGGTTGATCAGCCCCAGCATTTT
-	-	TRBJ1-2	TRBV5-1	CASSLQGLDGYTF	TGCGCCAGCAGCTTGCAGGGGTTAGATGGCTACACCTTC
TRBD1	-	TRBJ1-5	TRBV5-1	CASSTTGGQNQPQHF	TGCGCCAGCAGCACCACAGGGGGTCAAAATCAGCCCCAGCATTTT
TRBD1	many	TRBJ2-1	TRBV12-5	CASGLLSGTGLGDEQFF	TGTGCTAGTGGTTTGCTCTCCGGGACAGGGCTAGGGGATGAGCAGTTCTTC
TRBD2	few	TRBJ2-3	TRBV7-9	CASSLDLAGGPSTDTQYF	TGTGCCAGCAGCTTGGACCTAGCGGGGGGGCCGAGCACAGATACGCAGTATTTT
-	many	TRBJ2-3	TRBV11-2	CASRRDGWASDTQYF	TGTGCCAGCAGAAGGGATGGCTGGGCCTCAGATACGCAGTATTTT
-	-	TRBJ1-2	TRBV4-1	CASSQIATHYGYTF	TGCGCCAGCAGCCAAATCGCGACTCACTATGGCTACACCTTC
-	-	TRBJ2-2	TRBV20-1	CSGSSPTGELFF	TGCAGTGGTTCGTCCCCCACCGGGGAGCTGTTTTTT
TRBD2	-	TRBJ2-1	TRBV7-6	CASSFLAGLISEQFF	TGTGCCAGCAGCTTCCTAGCGGGGTTAATCAGTGAGCAGTTCTTC
TRBD1	few	TRBJ2-2	TRBV18	CASSTLTGQGVAGELFF	TGTGCCAGCTCAACCTTGACGGGACAGGGAGTTGCCGGGGAGCTGTTTTTT
TRBD1	many	TRBJ2-7	TRBV12-3/TRBV12-4	CASSRRDRGYYEQYF	TGTGCCAGCAGCCGCCGGGACAGGGGATACTACGAGCAGTACTTC
TRBD1	-	TRBJ1-4	TRBV5-1	CASSSTGETNEKLFF	TGCGCCAGCAGCTCGACAGGGGAGACTAATGAAAAACTGTTTTTT
TRBD1	many	TRBJ1-5	TRBV28	CASSSNRGVLTAGQPQHF	TGTGCCAGCAGTTCCAACAGGGGTGTGCTCACTGCCGGTCAGCCCCAGCATTTT
TRBD1	few	TRBJ2-5	TRBV5-1	CASSWGTGRETQYF	TGCGCCAGCAGCTGGGGGACAGGGCGTGAGACCCAGTACTTC
-	many	TRBJ1-2	TRBV9	CASSVGIGDNYGYTF	TGTGCCAGCAGCGTAGGGATTGGAGACAACTATGGCTACACCTTC
-	many	TRBJ2-5	TRBV7-6	CASSQGRVQETQYF	TGTGCCAGCAGCCAAGGACGGGTCCAAGAGACCCAGTACTTC
-	-	TRBJ2-5	TRBV7-9	CASTSAGVRGRETQYF	TGTGCCAGCACCTCGGCCGGGGTGCGGGGTCGGGAGACCCAGTACTTC
-	many	TRBJ2-1	TRBV6-1	CASSERDTLYNEQFF	TGTGCCAGCAGTGAAAGGGATACCCTTTACAATGAGCAGTTCTTC
-	few	TRBJ1-6	TRBV30	CAWSRSSGPLHF	TGTGCCTGGAGTCGGTCCTCCGGGCCCCTCCACTTT
-	-	TRBJ2-5	TRBV3-1	CASTGDSGQETQYF	TGTGCCAGCACCGGGGACTCGGGTCAAGAGACCCAGTACTTC